This TCR beta chain was observed in a study of blood T cell repertoires in COVID-19. Study at large: T cells, B-cell-depleted T cells, or PBMCs supplied cDNA or gDNA.

Germline lookup yields CDR1 MNHEY and CDR2 SMNVEV (reference sequence). The V gene end was trimmed by 8 bases and the J gene end by 6 bases; junction bases not matched to a gene: 10. The CDR3 totals 14 residues. Here immunoSEQ multiplex PCR was the method, and the copy in TCRdb shows in-frame clones only, minus some. The sample lists 300,000 to 400,000 clones, around 86% seen once, with more than 5% in the top ten. Seattle's cohort entered during active infection and was followed longitudinally. Sequences were obtained from peripheral blood. The chain uses TRBV27 and TRBJ2-3; 8 bases agree with TRBD1. This TCR derives from a woman aged 45-60 years with COVID-19, enrolled during active disease. CDR3 in DNA: TGTGCCAGCCAAACGGACAGGGCGTGGGATACGCAGTATTTT. It yields the protein CASQTDRAWDTQYF.